This entry lists 9 T cell receptor beta chains sequenced from one sample in a study of T-cell reconstitution after alpha-beta-depleted transplantation in children. Researchers prepared the TCRbeta library using unique molecular identifiers, the study reports. TCRdb reprocessed the PCR reads with MiXCR, giving one entry per CDR3 protein. The sample has hundreds of thousands of distinct CDR3 sequences; 8% to 9.5% are singletons. This material consisted of PBMCs from the stem cell graft donor, taken from the stem cell graft. These receptors were collected from a human donor who donated a stem cell graft to a child with acute lymphoblastic leukemia.

This clonotype was recorded a few times. This chain joins TRBV6-5 and TRBJ1-5; D remains unclear. Trimming removed 3 bases at V and 3 bases at J, with 12 bases between. Germline-derived CDR1 and CDR2 are MNHEY and SVGAGI. The CDR3 covers 15 residues. CDR3 region: CASSYSGQLNQPQHF. The CDR3, as DNA: TGTGCCAGCAGTTATTCTGGTCAGCTCAATCAGCCCCAGCATTTT.

This chain uses TRBV11-3 with TRBJ2-1, with D possibly TRBD1 on 6 matching bases. The CDR3 spans 15 residues. V shed 1 base and J shed 5 bases, with 12 bases lying between them. Germline CDR1 is SGHNT and CDR2 is YENEEA. CDR3 sequence (DNA): TGTGCCAGCAGCTTAGTGGGGACATCCGACAATGAGCAGTTCTTC. The encoded protein is CASSLVGTSDNEQFF.

The chain is built from TRBV12-3 or TRBV12-4 and TRBJ2-7, with 10 bases lining up with TRBD1. This CDR3 contains 16 residues. V shed 5 bases and J 5 bases; nucleotides not matched to a gene: 12. The CDR3 region is CASSTSGQGRGDEQYF. For the CDR3, the DNA is TGTGCCAGCAGTACCTCGGGACAGGGGAGGGGTGACGAGCAGTACTTC.

This clonotype occurred many times. The V gene is TRBV24-1, the J gene TRBJ2-2; weak D call: TRBD1 (5 bases). The V and J ends lost 3 bases and 2 bases respectively, with 9 bases between them. Germline CDR1 and CDR2: KGHDR and SFDVKD. The CDR3 covers 15 residues. CDR3 sequence: CATSDTQGNTGELFF. Written as DNA, the CDR3 is TGTGCCACCAGTGATACTCAGGGTAACACCGGGGAGCTGTTTTTT.

This clonotype came up a few times. The rearrangement uses TRBV10-1 and TRBJ1-1; TRBD1 matches at 10 bases. V lost 6 bases to trimming and J lost 8 bases; unmatched junction nucleotides: 12. CDR3 length: 15 residues. CDR1 is WNHNN, CDR2 SYGVQD, per germline (reference sequence). For the CDR3, the DNA is TGCGCCAGCAGACCTGGGACAGGGGCCGCGGGGGAAGCTTTCTTT. As protein: CASRPGTGAAGEAFF.

The table lists this clonotype with many counts. This chain links TRBV7-2 with TRBJ2-3; TRBD2 matches at 9 bases. This CDR3 region has 15 residues. From germline, CDR1 is SGHTA and CDR2 FQGNSA. V was clipped by 7 bases and J by 2 bases; unmatched bases: 7. CDR3 DNA sequence: TGTGCCAGCAACCCCATAGCGGGGGACACAGATACGCAGTATTTT. This encodes CASNPIAGDTDTQYF.

The V gene is TRBV6-2 or TRBV6-3, the J gene TRBJ1-1; 11 positions agree with TRBD1. The CDR3 sequence is 16 residues long. Germline V gene sequence: CDR1 MNHEY, CDR2 SVGEGT. Trimming took 7 bases from V and 4 from J; bases not matched to a gene: 11. The CDR3 loop reads CASKDRTGTGGTEAFF. CDR3 DNA sequence: TGTGCCAGCAAGGATCGGACCGGGACAGGGGGCACTGAAGCTTTCTTT.

The V call is TRBV5-1, the J call TRBJ1-4; 7 nucleotides agree with TRBD1. Germline CDR1 and CDR2: SGHRS and YFSETQ. The length of the CDR3 is 14 residues. V was clipped by 1 base and J by 7 bases; unmatched bases: 4. In nucleotides, the CDR3 is TGCGCCAGCAGCTTGACACAGGGGAGTGAAAAACTGTTTTTT. Amino acid sequence: CASSLTQGSEKLFF.

The rearrangement uses TRBV6-1 and TRBJ1-1; TRBD1 agrees at 7 bases. This CDR3 has 16 amino acids. Germline trimming cut 6 bases from V and 3 bases from J; bases unmatched to any gene: 13. Per the germline V gene, CDR1 is MNHNS and CDR2 is SASEGT. CDR3 sequence: CASSPTNRGGYTEAFF. The CDR3 DNA sequence: TGTGCCAGCAGCCCTACAAACAGGGGAGGGTACACTGAAGCTTTCTTT.